The 15 T cell receptor beta chains below all came from one sample that was sequenced in a study of blood T cells in healthy people across ages (dated by TCRdb to between 2014 and 2017). Library prep was done by 5' RACE. TCRdb shows the sequencer as Illumina HiSeq 2500. A second roughly 7 to 11 cycle PCR used a sample-barcoded 5' primer and a J-beta primer mix. Using fastp trimming at Q25 and MiXCR clonotype assembly, TCRdb reanalyzed the public sequencing data and kept in-frame beta chains. Under each unique CDR3 protein, matching rows form one entry showing the most common genes and DNA. In this sample the table shows about 640,000 distinct CDR3 sequences, about 43% of which occur a single time. The top ten clonotypes cover around 32% of the sample. The specimen was blood. The receptors were sampled from a man older than 75 in good health.

The rearrangement links TRBV6-1 to TRBJ2-7; 7 bases are a match to TRBD2. This CDR3 is 15 amino acids long. With V trimmed by 4 bases and J by 1 base, 7 bases remained unmatched. The V gene's germline CDR1 is MNHNS and CDR2 SASEGT. CDR3 loop: CASSALAVVSYEQYF. The CDR3 DNA is TGTGCCAGCAGTGCCCTAGCGGTAGTTTCCTACGAGCAGTACTTC.

This clonotype was seen ten or more times. This sequence joins TRBV29-1 and TRBJ2-7; the match to TRBD2 covers 8 bases. The germline gives CDR1 SQVTM, CDR2 ANQGSEA. V dropped 7 bases and J dropped 4; count of bases not matched to a gene: 9. The CDR3 runs 13 residues. CDR3 nucleotides: TGCAGCGCCAACGGGGGGGGAGGTTACGAGCAGTACTTC. Amino acids: CSANGGGGYEQYF.

This clonotype was found many times. The chain is built from TRBV15 and TRBJ2-5; a weak D match, TRBD1 (6 bases). Trimming left V 5 bases short and J 9 bases short, with 16 bases between. The CDR3 is made up of 13 amino acids. The germline gives CDR1 LNHNV, CDR2 YYDKDF (reference sequence). CDR3 region: CATSLDRPGAQYF. CDR3 sequence (DNA): TGTGCCACCAGCTTGGACCGCCCAGGGGCCCAGTACTTC.

The chain couples TRBV15 to TRBJ1-6; D remains unclear. Deletions cut 1 base from V and 7 bases from J, with 11 bases between. CDR3 length equals 15 residues. From germline, CDR1 is LNHNV and CDR2 YYDKDF (reference sequence). The CDR3 sequence: CATSRGLARNSPLHF. CDR3 coding DNA: TGTGCCACCAGCAGAGGTCTGGCGAGGAATTCACCCCTCCACTTT.

This rearrangement joins TRBV18 to TRBJ2-5; 7 nucleotides align to TRBD2. After removal of 0 bases from V and 5 bases from J, the junction contained 12 bases not matched to a gene. There are 17 residues in the CDR3. The germline gives CDR1 KGHSH, CDR2 LQKENI. The chain's CDR3 is CASSPPRGGGSGETQYF. CDR3 DNA sequence: TGTGCCAGCTCACCACCTCGCGGAGGCGGGAGCGGGGAGACCCAGTACTTC.

The sample holds one count of this clonotype. The genes are TRBV9 and TRBJ2-3; D ambiguous. Per germline, CDR1 SGDLS and CDR2 YYNGEE. The CDR3 runs to 13 residues. Deletions cut 0 bases from V and 5 bases from J, with 7 bases between. The CDR3, as DNA: TGTGCCAGCAGCGTAGAAGGCCGAGATACGCAGTATTTT. Amino acid sequence: CASSVEGRDTQYF.

The chain couples TRBV11-2 to TRBJ1-5; perhaps TRBD1 as D (6 bases). The CDR3 has 13 residues. Germline CDR1 SGHAT, CDR2 FQNNGV. The V and J ends lost 5 bases and 6 bases respectively, with 11 bases between them. The CDR3, as DNA: TGTGCCAGCAGCCACGACAGGACTCAGCCCCAGCATTTT. Its protein is CASSHDRTQPQHF.

Comment on this clonotype: A read error may produce the germline difference seen at one junction end. This sequence joins TRBV6-1 and TRBJ2-3; D is possibly TRBD2 (6 bases). Germline V gene data show CDR1 as MNHNS and CDR2 as SASEGT. CDR3 length: 15 amino acids. The CDR3 loop is CASREVGGGTDTQYF. CDR3 nucleotide sequence: TGTGCCAGCAGAGAAGTAGGAGGGGGCACAGATACGCAGTATTTT.

This rearrangement joins TRBV20-1 to TRBJ2-5; 8 nucleotides agree with TRBD1. The last part of the DNA fits TRBJ2-7 better; the J call may be wrong. The CDR3 consists of 14 residues. Germline V gives CDR1 DFQATT, CDR2 SNEGSKA (reference sequence). Here the CDR3 reads CSASPDREPHEQYF. The DNA for the CDR3 is TGCAGTGCTAGTCCGGACAGGGAGCCCCACGAGCAGTACTTC.

The chain employs TRBV9 and TRBJ1-4, with a weak D call TRBD1 (5 bases). This CDR3 has 14 amino acids. CDR1 and CDR2 from the germline V gene are SGDLS and YYNGEE. The V gene lost 2 bases and the J gene lost 8 bases, with 13 bases spanning the gap. The CDR3 nucleotides are TGTGCCAGCAGCGTCAGTGGGGGTCGCGAAAAACTGTTTTTT. Its translation: CASSVSGGREKLFF.

The J gene is TRBJ1-4, the V gene TRBV14; D not certain. Germline V CDR1 and CDR2: SGHDN, FVKESK. Deletions cut 5 bases from V and 0 bases from J, with 10 bases between. The CDR3 has 15 amino acids. Written as DNA, the CDR3 is TGTGCCAGCAGCTTGCGGATCTCAACTAATGAAAAACTGTTTTTT. This translates into CASSLRISTNEKLFF.

In its sample, this clonotype was seen a few times. V gene TRBV4-2 combines with J gene TRBJ2-5; D uncertain. With 1 base removed from V and 5 bases from J, the gap between germline ends came to 11 bases. The CDR3 covers 14 residues. Per the germline V gene, CDR1 is LGHNA and CDR2 is YNFKEQ. This chain's CDR3 is CASSQGVKGETQYF. DNA of the CDR3: TGTGCCAGCAGCCAAGGCGTTAAAGGGGAGACCCAGTACTTC.

This clonotype was recorded a few times. The chain links TRBV7-9 to TRBJ2-1; 10 nucleotides match TRBD2. V shed 6 bases and J 4 bases; nucleotides not matched to a gene: 6. Looked up from germline, CDR1 is SEHNR and CDR2 is FQNEAQ (reference sequence). The CDR3 extends over 15 amino acids. The CDR3, as DNA: TGTGCCAGCAGGAACCTAGCGGGGGAGTACAATGAGCAGTTCTTC. Translating it yields CASRNLAGEYNEQFF.

In this sample, this clonotype turned up a few times. The V gene is TRBV12-3 or TRBV12-4, the J gene TRBJ2-1; 11 bases align to TRBD2. The V and J ends lost 7 bases and 6 bases, in that order; junction bases with no gene match: 8. This CDR3 comprises 15 residues. As DNA, the CDR3 is TGTGCCAGCACTAAACTAGCGGGAGACCGCAATGAGCAGTTCTTC. It specifies CASTKLAGDRNEQFF.

The chain carries TRBV28 and TRBJ2-5; 8 nucleotides line up with TRBD2. The CDR3 is made up of 16 amino acids. Looked up from germline, CDR1 is MDHEN and CDR2 is SYDVKM. J gave up 11 bases and V 7 bases, and 21 bases lay outside the gene matches. The CDR3 is CASKSAGLVVVNEQYF. CDR3 DNA sequence: TGTGCCAGCAAAAGTGCGGGACTAGTGGTTGTAAATGAGCAGTACTTC.